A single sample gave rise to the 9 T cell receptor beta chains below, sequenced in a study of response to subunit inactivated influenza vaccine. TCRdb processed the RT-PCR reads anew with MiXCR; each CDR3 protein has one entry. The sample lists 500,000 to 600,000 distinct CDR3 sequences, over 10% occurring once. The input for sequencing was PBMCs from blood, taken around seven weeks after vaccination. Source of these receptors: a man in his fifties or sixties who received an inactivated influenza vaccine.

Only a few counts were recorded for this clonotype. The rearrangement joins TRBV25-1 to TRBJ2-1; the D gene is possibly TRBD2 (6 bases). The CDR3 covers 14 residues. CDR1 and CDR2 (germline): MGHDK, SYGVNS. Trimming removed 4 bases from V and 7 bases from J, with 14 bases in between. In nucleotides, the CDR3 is TGTGCCAGCAGTGGACTAGGTCGGAGTAATGAGCAGTTCTTC. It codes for CASSGLGRSNEQFF.

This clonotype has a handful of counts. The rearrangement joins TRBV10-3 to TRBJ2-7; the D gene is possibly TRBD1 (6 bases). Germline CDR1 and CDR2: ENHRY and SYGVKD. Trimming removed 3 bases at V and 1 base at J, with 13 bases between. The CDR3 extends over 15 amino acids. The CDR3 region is CAISEGGTFSYEQYF. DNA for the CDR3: TGTGCCATCAGTGAAGGGGGAACGTTTTCCTACGAGCAGTACTTC.

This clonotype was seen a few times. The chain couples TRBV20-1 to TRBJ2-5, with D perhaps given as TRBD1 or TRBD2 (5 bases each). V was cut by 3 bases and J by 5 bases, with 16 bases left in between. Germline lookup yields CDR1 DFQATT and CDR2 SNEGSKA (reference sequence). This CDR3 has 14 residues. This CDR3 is CSARKSGALETQYF. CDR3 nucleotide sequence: TGCAGTGCTAGGAAGTCCGGGGCTTTGGAGACCCAGTACTTC.

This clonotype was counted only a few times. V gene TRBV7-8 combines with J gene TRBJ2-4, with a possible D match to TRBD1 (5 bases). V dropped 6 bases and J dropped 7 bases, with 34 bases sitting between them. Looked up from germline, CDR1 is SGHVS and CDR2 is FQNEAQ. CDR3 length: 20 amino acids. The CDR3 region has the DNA TGTGCCAGCAGTTCCAGGGTTCGGAGCGAATCCAACCCAATTCTCAACATTCAGTACTTC. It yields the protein CASSSRVRSESNPILNIQYF.

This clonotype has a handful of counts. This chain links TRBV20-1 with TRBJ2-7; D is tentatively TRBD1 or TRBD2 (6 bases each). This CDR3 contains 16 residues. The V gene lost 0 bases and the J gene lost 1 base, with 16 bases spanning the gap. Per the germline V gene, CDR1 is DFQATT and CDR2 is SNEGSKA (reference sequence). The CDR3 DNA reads TGCAGTGCTAGAGATCAAAGGAGGGGGACATCCTACGAGCAGTACTTC. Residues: CSARDQRRGTSYEQYF.

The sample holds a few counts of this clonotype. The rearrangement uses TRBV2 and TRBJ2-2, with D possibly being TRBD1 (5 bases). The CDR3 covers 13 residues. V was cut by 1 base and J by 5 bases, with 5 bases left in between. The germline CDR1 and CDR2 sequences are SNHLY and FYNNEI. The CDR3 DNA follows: TGTGCCAGCAGTGAAGGGACAACCGGGGAGCTGTTTTTT. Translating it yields CASSEGTTGELFF.

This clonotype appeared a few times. The CDR3: CASSPWGAPNEQFF. DNA of the CDR3: TGTGCCAGCTCACCATGGGGAGCCCCGAATGAGCAGTTCTTC. The chain joins TRBV18 to TRBJ2-1; a weak D match, TRBD2 (5 bases). This CDR3 contains 14 residues. Germline CDR1 KGHSH, CDR2 LQKENI. The germline V and J ends were trimmed by 2 bases and 7 bases, with 12 bases remaining between them.

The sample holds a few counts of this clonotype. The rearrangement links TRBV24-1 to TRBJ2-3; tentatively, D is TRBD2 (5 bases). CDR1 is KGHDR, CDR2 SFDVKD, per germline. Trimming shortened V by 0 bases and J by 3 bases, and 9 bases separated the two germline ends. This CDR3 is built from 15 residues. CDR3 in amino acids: CATSDLPGRTDTQYF. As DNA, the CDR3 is TGTGCCACCAGTGATTTGCCGGGGAGAACAGATACGCAGTATTTT.

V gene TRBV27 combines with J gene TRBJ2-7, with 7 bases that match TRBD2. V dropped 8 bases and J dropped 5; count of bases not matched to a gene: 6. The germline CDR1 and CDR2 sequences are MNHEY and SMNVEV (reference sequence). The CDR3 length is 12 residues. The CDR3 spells CASPVGGDEQYF. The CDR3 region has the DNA TGTGCCAGCCCAGTGGGAGGGGACGAGCAGTACTTC.